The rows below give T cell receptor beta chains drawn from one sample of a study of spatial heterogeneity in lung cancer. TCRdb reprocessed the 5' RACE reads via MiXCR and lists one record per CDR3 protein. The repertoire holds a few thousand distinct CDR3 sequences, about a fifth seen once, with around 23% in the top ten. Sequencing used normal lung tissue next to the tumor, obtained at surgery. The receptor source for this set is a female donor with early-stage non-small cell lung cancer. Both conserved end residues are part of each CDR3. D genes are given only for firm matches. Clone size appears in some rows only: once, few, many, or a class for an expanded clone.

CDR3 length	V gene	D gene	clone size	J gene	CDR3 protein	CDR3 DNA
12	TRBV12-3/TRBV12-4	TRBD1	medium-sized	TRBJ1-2	CASRTQGSGYTF	TGTGCCAGCAGGACACAGGGGTCTGGCTACACCTTC
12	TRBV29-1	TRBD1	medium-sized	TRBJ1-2	CSVLQGVRGYTF	TGCAGCGTTCTACAGGGGGTCAGGGGCTACACCTTC
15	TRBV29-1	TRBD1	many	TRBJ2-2	CSVVTGTANTGELFF	TGCAGCGTTGTTACTGGGACAGCGAACACCGGGGAGCTGTTTTTT
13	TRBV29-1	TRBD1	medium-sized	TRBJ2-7	CSGGQGDSYEQYF	TGCAGCGGTGGACAGGGAGACTCCTACGAGCAGTACTTC
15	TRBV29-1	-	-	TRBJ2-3	CSVEESQAPADTQYF	TGCAGCGTTGAAGAAAGTCAGGCCCCCGCAGATACGCAGTATTTT
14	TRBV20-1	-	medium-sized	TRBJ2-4	CSALDSSAKNIQYF	TGCAGTGCTTTGGACAGCTCAGCCAAAAACATTCAGTACTTC
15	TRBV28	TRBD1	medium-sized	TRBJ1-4	CASSLTGTGVEKLFF	TGTGCCAGCAGTCTGACCGGGACAGGGGTTGAAAAACTGTTTTTT
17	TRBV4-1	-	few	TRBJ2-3	CASSQDTPSRGTDTQYF	TGCGCCAGCAGCCAAGACACCCCGAGCAGGGGCACAGATACGCAGTATTTT
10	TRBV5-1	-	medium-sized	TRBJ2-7	CASKSYEQYF	TGCGCCAGCAAGAGCTACGAGCAGTACTTC
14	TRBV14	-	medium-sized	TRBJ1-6	CASSHRANNSPLHF	TGTGCCAGCAGCCACAGGGCCAATAATTCACCCCTCCACTTT
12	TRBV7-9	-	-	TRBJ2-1	CAVPQGYNEQFF	TGTGCCGTACCACAGGGCTACAATGAGCAGTTCTTC
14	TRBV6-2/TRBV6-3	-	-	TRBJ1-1	CASRSSRDNTEAFF	TGTGCCAGCCGGAGCAGTCGGGACAACACTGAAGCTTTCTTT
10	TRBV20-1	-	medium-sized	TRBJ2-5	CSAAQETQYF	TGCAGTGCGGCACAAGAGACCCAGTACTTC
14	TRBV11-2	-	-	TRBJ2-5	CASSLGRPQETQYF	TGTGCCAGCAGCTTGGGACGCCCCCAAGAGACCCAGTACTTC
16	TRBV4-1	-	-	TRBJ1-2	CASSQVFWAGNYGYTF	TGCGCCAGCAGCCAAGTCTTCTGGGCCGGTAACTATGGCTACACCTTC
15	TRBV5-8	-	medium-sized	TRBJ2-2	CASSLGRGGTGELFF	TGTGCCAGCAGCTTGGGCAGGGGCGGCACCGGGGAGCTGTTTTTT
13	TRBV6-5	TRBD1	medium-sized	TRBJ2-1	CASSYHGDSKQFF	TGTGCCAGCAGTTATCACGGGGACAGCAAGCAGTTCTTC
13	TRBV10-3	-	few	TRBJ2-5	CAVGLPLQETQYF	TGTGCCGTTGGACTGCCTCTCCAAGAGACCCAGTACTTC
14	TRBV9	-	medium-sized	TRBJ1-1	CASSLGFGTGEAFF	TGTGCCAGCAGCCTAGGGTTTGGGACGGGTGAAGCTTTCTTT
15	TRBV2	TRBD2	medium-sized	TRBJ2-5	CAGKGLAVFQETQYF	TGTGCCGGAAAAGGACTAGCGGTGTTCCAAGAGACCCAGTACTTC
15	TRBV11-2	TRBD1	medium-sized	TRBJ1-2	CASSEGTGGDYGYTF	TGTGCCAGCAGCGAAGGGACAGGGGGCGACTATGGCTACACCTTC
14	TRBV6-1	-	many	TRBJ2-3	CASKGTTSTDTQYF	TGTGCCAGCAAGGGGACCACAAGCACAGATACGCAGTATTTT
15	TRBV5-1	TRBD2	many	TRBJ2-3	CASSLLSGGTDTQYF	TGCGCCAGCAGCTTGCTTAGCGGGGGGACCGATACGCAGTATTTT
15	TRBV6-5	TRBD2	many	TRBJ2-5	CATWGSGRRIATQYF	TGTGCCACCTGGGGTAGCGGGAGAAGGATTGCGACCCAGTACTTC
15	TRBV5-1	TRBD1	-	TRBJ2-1	CASSLGQGRAYEQFF	TGCGCCAGCAGCTTAGGACAGGGTAGAGCCTATGAGCAGTTCTTC